Below are 13 T cell receptor beta chains sequenced from a single sample in a study of T cells after yellow fever vaccination. In TCRdb, the 5' RACE reads were re-called with MiXCR into one record per CDR3 protein. The sample lists hundreds of thousands of distinct CDR3 sequences, approximately 13% seen once, with under 15% in the top ten. The sequenced sample was PBMCs, obtained on the day of the yellow fever booster vaccination. All receptors come from a young man who received the YFV17D yellow fever vaccine.

For the CDR3, the DNA is TGTGCCAGCAGCTTGGGTCTAGCGGGAGGTTTAAATGAGCAGTTCTTC. It encodes CASSLGLAGGLNEQFF. The chain is built from TRBV5-8 and TRBJ2-1; TRBD2 agrees at 11 bases. Germline CDR1 reads SGHTS; CDR2 reads YDEGEE. CDR3 length equals 16 residues. V shed 0 bases and J 7 bases; nucleotides not matched to a gene: 6.

This clonotype turned up a few times. The gene calls are TRBV6-5 and TRBJ2-7; no definite D call. Germline lookup yields CDR1 MNHEY and CDR2 SVGAGI. This CDR3 has 11 amino acids. V lost 5 bases and J lost 12, with 14 bases in between. CDR3 loop: CASSRGSTAYF. CDR3 nucleotides: TGTGCCAGCAGTAGAGGAAGTACGGCGTACTTC.

This clonotype has more than one count but fewer than ten. The V and J genes are TRBV5-5 and TRBJ2-1, with D possibly matching TRBD2 (5 bases). CDR1 and CDR2 (germline): SGHKS, YYEKEE (reference sequence). The CDR3 covers 13 residues. Trimming pared 5 bases from V and 8 bases from J, leaving 14 bases between. The CDR3 nucleotides read TGTGCCAGCAGTTATCGCTGGGGAGATGAGCAGTTCTTC. It is translated as CASSYRWGDEQFF.

The rearrangement uses TRBV20-1 and TRBJ2-7; 10 positions match TRBD2. This CDR3 comprises 14 residues. With 3 bases clipped from V and 3 bases from J, the junction kept 5 bases outside the gene matches. Germline-derived CDR1 and CDR2 are DFQATT and SNEGSKA (reference sequence). In DNA, the CDR3 is TGCAGTGCTAGCGGGCTAGCGGGAGTCTACGAGCAGTACTTC. It codes for CSASGLAGVYEQYF.

The chain combines TRBV15 with TRBJ2-1; possible D gene TRBD1, 6 bases. Between the trimmed V and J ends, which lost 3 bases and 4 bases, there was a span of 13 bases. The CDR3 has 15 residues. Germline V gives CDR1 LNHNV, CDR2 YYDKDF (reference sequence). The CDR3 protein is CATSRGAGEYNEQFF. CDR3 DNA sequence: TGTGCCACCAGCAGGGGGGCAGGGGAATACAATGAGCAGTTCTTC. Full variable domain (outside the CDR3, taken from reference TRBV15 and TRBJ2-1): DAMVIQNPRYQVTQFGKPVTLSCSQTLNHNVMYWYQQKSSQAPKLLFHYYDKDFNNEADTPDNFQSRRPNTSFCFLDIRSPGLGDTAMYLCATSRGAGEYNEQFFGPGTRLTVL.

The chain has TRBV2 and TRBJ2-1; D gene uncertain. Germline-derived CDR1 and CDR2 are SNHLY and FYNNEI. Trimming stripped 6 bases from V and 0 bases from J, with 9 bases between. The CDR3 is 14 amino acids. The CDR3 region has the DNA TGTGCCAGCAGGAAATGGGACTCCTACAATGAGCAGTTCTTC. Amino acid sequence: CASRKWDSYNEQFF.

Only a few counts were recorded for this clonotype. The chain joins TRBV5-1 to TRBJ2-7; 10 bases map to TRBD2. The CDR3 is 15 residues long. V shed 3 bases, J shed 5 bases, and the junction held 8 bases outside the gene matches. In germline, CDR1 is SGHRS, CDR2 YFSETQ. The CDR3 region is CASSWNIAGGNEQYF. Here the CDR3 DNA reads TGCGCCAGCAGCTGGAATATAGCGGGAGGTAACGAGCAGTACTTC.

There are a few counts of this clonotype. CDR3 residues: CARPDRGRGYTF. For the CDR3, the DNA is TGTGCCAGGCCCGACAGGGGCCGAGGCTACACCTTC. V and J are TRBV18 and TRBJ1-2; 8 bases fit TRBD1. CDR3 length: 12 amino acids. Losses at the gene ends were 9 bases for V and 8 bases for J; bases not matched to a gene: 8. The V gene's germline CDR1 is KGHSH and CDR2 LQKENI.

There are many counts of this clonotype. The chain carries TRBV5-1 and TRBJ1-2; a weak D match, TRBD1 (6 bases). The length of the CDR3 is 15 residues. Germline CDR1 is SGHRS and CDR2 is YFSETQ. The ends were cut back, 0 bases at V and 4 bases at J, with 13 bases in the middle. The CDR3 DNA follows: TGCGCCAGCAGCTTGGTAGGACAGCCAGTCTATGGCTACACCTTC. This codes for CASSLVGQPVYGYTF.

The genes are TRBV30 and TRBJ1-1, with 9 bases identical to TRBD1. The CDR3 has 15 residues. V was pared by 0 bases and J by 3 bases, with 5 bases of the junction left unmatched. Germline CDR1 and CDR2: GTSNPN and SVGIG (reference sequence). The CDR3 region is CAWSVLDRGDTEAFF. In DNA form, the CDR3 reads TGTGCCTGGAGTGTACTTGACAGGGGGGACACTGAAGCTTTCTTT.

The gene calls are TRBV27 and TRBJ2-5, with D possibly TRBD2 on 6 matching bases. CDR3 length: 17 residues. Deletions cut 2 bases from V and 3 bases from J, with 19 bases between. Per the germline V gene, CDR1 is MNHEY and CDR2 is SMNVEV (reference sequence). The CDR3 region has the DNA TGTGCCAGCAGTTTAGAGATGTCGGCGGGAAGAGAAGAGACCCAGTACTTC. Protein sequence: CASSLEMSAGREETQYF.

The chain recombines TRBV25-1 with TRBJ1-5; D not resolved. This CDR3 has 15 amino acids. V lost 5 bases to trimming and J lost 2 bases, with 13 bases between them. CDR1 and CDR2 (germline): MGHDK, SYGVNS. CDR3: CASSHPVGGNQPQHF. CDR3 nucleotides: TGTGCCAGCAGTCACCCCGTTGGAGGCAATCAGCCCCAGCATTTT.

The rearrangement joins TRBV12-3 or TRBV12-4 to TRBJ2-1, with 7 nucleotides matching TRBD1. Trimming cost V 5 bases and J 9 bases; bases outside gene matches: 16. CDR3 length: 16 residues. The CDR3 protein is CASSPRQGVVGVEQFF. The CDR3 DNA sequence: TGTGCCAGCAGTCCAAGACAGGGCGTTGTGGGAGTTGAGCAGTTCTTC.